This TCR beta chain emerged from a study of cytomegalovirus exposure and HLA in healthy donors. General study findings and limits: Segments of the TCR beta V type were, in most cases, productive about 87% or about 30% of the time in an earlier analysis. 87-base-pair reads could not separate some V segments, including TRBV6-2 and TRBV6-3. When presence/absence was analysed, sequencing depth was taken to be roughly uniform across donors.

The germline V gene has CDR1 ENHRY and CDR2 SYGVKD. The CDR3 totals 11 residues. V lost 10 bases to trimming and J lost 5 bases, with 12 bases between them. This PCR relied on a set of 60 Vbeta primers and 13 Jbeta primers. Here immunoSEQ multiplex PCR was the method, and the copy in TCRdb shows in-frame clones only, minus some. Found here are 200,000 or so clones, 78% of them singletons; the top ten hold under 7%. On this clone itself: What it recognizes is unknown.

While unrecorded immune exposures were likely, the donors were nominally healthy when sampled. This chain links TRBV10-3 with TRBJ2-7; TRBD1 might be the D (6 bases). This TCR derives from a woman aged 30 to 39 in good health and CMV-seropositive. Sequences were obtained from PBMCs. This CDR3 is CATGRQDEQYF. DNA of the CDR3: TGTGCCACCGGGCGACAGGACGAGCAGTACTTC.